The following is a TCR beta chain sequence with its context. The data originate from a study of T cell changes during pregnancy in multiple sclerosis. Measured with immunoSEQ multiplex PCR; TCRdb has only the in-frame clones, and not every one. The sample includes over 55,000 clones, nearly 90% of them seen just once. Germline CDR1 is MNHEY and CDR2 is SMNVEV (reference sequence). This CDR3 is 14 amino acids long. J was trimmed by 8 bases and V by 4 bases; bases with no gene match: 8. The sequences come from peripheral blood, collected in the first trimester of pregnancy. The chain is built from TRBV27 and TRBJ1-3, with 7 bases identical to TRBD1. The TCR comes from a female donor with multiple sclerosis, enrolled in a pregnancy study. As DNA, the CDR3 is TGTGCCAGCAGTTCCCTACAGGGGTCGGACACCATATATTTT. Translation gives CASSSLQGSDTIYF.